The TCR beta chain under discussion was sequenced for a study of T cells in localized non-small cell lung cancer. Clones were sequenced by immunoSEQ multiplex PCR, and TCRdb holds only the in-frame ones, with some missing. The top ten clones hold around 15% of a sample with 25,000 to 35,000 clones, around four fifths of them seen once. General study findings and limits: Because sequencing included only one region (of the tumor), heterogeneity remains possible. Density of T cells in blood, when higher, went with longer overall survival. Of the tissues analyzed, uninvolved adjacent lung showed maximal T cell clonality, greater than tumor. Among the top 100 tumor clones, a median approximately 62 appeared in adjacent lung.

A remark on this clone: Its target is not known.

Germline CDR1 SEHNR, CDR2 FQNEAQ (reference sequence). This CDR3 is built from 13 residues. The V and J ends lost 6 bases and 6 bases respectively, with 14 bases between them. This chain connects TRBV7-9 to TRBJ1-1, with D unresolved. Sample: peripheral blood, taken before any cancer treatment. This clonotype was obtained from a male donor aged 60 or over with stage III squamous cell lung carcinoma. The CDR3 coding sequence is TGTGCCAGCAGGTCCGCGGATGGTCCTGAAGCTTTCTTT. It encodes CASRSADGPEAFF.